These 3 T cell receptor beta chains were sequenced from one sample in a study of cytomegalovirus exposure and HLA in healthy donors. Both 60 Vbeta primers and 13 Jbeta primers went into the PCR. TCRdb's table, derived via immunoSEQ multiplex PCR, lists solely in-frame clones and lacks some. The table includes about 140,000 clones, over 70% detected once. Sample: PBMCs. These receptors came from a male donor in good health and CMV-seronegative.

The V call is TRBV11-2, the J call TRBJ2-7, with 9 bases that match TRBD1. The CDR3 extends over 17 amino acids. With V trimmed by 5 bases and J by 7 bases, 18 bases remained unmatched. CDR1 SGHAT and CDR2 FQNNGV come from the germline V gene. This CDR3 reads CASSPRPGTGMVREQYF. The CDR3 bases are TGTGCCAGCAGCCCCCGTCCCGGGACAGGGATGGTGCGTGAGCAGTACTTC.

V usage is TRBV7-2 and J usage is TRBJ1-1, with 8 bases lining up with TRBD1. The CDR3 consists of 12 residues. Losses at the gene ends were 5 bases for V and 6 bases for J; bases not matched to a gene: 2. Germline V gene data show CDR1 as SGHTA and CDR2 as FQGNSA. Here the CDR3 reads CASSRGQAEAFF. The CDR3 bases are TGTGCCAGCAGCCGGGGACAGGCTGAAGCTTTCTTT.

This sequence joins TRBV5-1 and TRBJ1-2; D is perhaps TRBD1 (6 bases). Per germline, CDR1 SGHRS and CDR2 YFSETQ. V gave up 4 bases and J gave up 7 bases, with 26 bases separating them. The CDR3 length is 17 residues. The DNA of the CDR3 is TGCGCCAGCAGCCCTCGACTCGGGGGGGCGCAAATCGGTGGCTACACCTTC. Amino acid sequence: CASSPRLGGAQIGGYTF.